This T cell receptor beta chain was identified during a study of T cells in Graves' hyperthyroidism and ophthalmopathy. In regard to this clonotype: The antigen remains unidentified.

Regarding the study as a whole: Most thyroid clonotypes expanded above 0.001 were also detected in blood.

Graves' hyperthyroidism was deemed stable absent ophthalmopathy progression within 18 months. Researchers barred patients who had uncontrolled infection, other autoimmune disease, pregnancy or lactation. Amplified regions were TCR beta CDR3 sequences from RNA transcripts. First-round RT-PCR of the TCR CDR3 relied on the HTBI primer set. MiXCR was run by TCRdb on the multiplex PCR reads, yielding one entry per CDR3 protein. This sample has around 580,000 distinct CDR3 sequences, with approximately 44% found just once. This clonotype was sampled from a young woman with Graves' hyperthyroidism. The sample taken for sequencing was peripheral blood or thyroid tissue (not recorded which).

As DNA, the CDR3 is TGTGCCAGCTCACCGCAGGGGGCATCTAATGAAAAACTGTTTTTT. This encodes CASSPQGASNEKLFF. This rearrangement joins TRBV18 to TRBJ1-4; 8 bases map to TRBD1. With V trimmed by 3 bases and J by 3 bases, 3 bases remained unmatched. The CDR3 runs to 15 residues. Germline V gene data show CDR1 as KGHSH and CDR2 as LQKENI.